These 8 T cell receptor beta chains share one sample of origin, sequenced in a study of OX40 agonist ivuxolimab in advanced cancers. TCRdb keeps only in-frame clones here, not all; method: immunoSEQ multiplex PCR. Of 90,000 to 150,000 clones listed, 75% to 90% were seen once; the top ten hold about 0.55%. Sequenced here: CD4+ or CD8+ T cells sorted from blood, sampled in a trial of the OX40 agonist ivuxolimab. These receptors came from an adult with an advanced solid tumor such as melanoma, head and neck, liver or kidney cancer.

The V and J genes are TRBV6-5 and TRBJ2-4; D is ambiguous. Deletions cut 5 bases from V and 2 bases from J, with 10 bases between. The CDR3 extends over 14 amino acids. From germline, CDR1 is MNHEY and CDR2 SVGAGI. CDR3 DNA sequence: TGTGCCAGCAGTGCCGGGTATTCCAAAAACATTCAGTACTTC. It codes for CASSAGYSKNIQYF.

This clone was counted a single time. J is TRBJ2-1 and V is TRBV2, with TRBD2 matching 9 bases. The CDR3 extends over 16 amino acids. Germline V CDR1 and CDR2: SNHLY, FYNNEI. V lost 2 bases to trimming and J lost 6 bases; unmatched junction nucleotides: 8. The CDR3, as DNA: TGTGCCAGCAGTGAAAGAGCGGGGGGCTCTGTCAATGAGCAGTTCTTC. Residues: CASSERAGGSVNEQFF.

The chain is built from TRBV5-1 and TRBJ2-2; a possible D gene is TRBD1 (5 bases). Germline V gene sequence: CDR1 SGHRS, CDR2 YFSETQ. The CDR3 is 14 amino acids. The V gene lost 5 bases and the J gene lost 4 bases, with 12 bases spanning the gap. The CDR3 region is CASRMQGSTGELFF. Written as DNA, the CDR3 is TGCGCCAGCAGGATGCAGGGTAGCACCGGGGAGCTGTTTTTT.

The chain employs TRBV6-1 and TRBJ1-2, with 8 bases matching TRBD1. The CDR3 totals 15 residues. Trimming took 2 bases from V and 5 from J; bases not matched to a gene: 7. Germline assignment: CDR1 MNHNS and CDR2 SASEGT. The CDR3 protein is CASSEQTGVHYGYTF. In DNA form, the CDR3 reads TGTGCCAGCAGTGAACAGACAGGGGTTCATTATGGCTACACCTTC.

The chain employs TRBV5-1 and TRBJ1-1; a possible D gene is TRBD1 (5 bases). The CDR3 runs to 15 residues. Trimming shortened V by 0 bases and J by 6 bases, and 15 bases separated the two germline ends. Germline V gene data show CDR1 as SGHRS and CDR2 as YFSETQ. As DNA, the CDR3 is TGCGCCAGCAGCTTGGAAGACGTGGGGGTAGCTGAAGCTTTCTTT. It yields the protein CASSLEDVGVAEAFF.

As concerns this clone: Its ends do not fully match the called genes, so a read error is possible. The same CDR3 arises from other DNA sequences in this sample as well. J is TRBJ2-1 and V is TRBV7-7, with a tentative D call TRBD1 (5 bases). The V gene's germline CDR1 is SSHAT and CDR2 FNYEAQ (reference sequence). The CDR3 runs to 13 residues. The CDR3 sequence is CASSLGVDNEQFF. The CDR3 bases are TGTGCTAGCAGCTTAGGGGTCGACAATGAGCAGTTCTTC.

The chain links TRBV11-3 to TRBJ1-5; 7 nucleotides line up with TRBD1. V dropped 4 bases and J dropped 0; count of bases not matched to a gene: 3. The CDR3 loop spans 15 amino acids. Germline assignment: CDR1 SGHNT and CDR2 YENEEA. DNA of the CDR3: TGTGCCAGCAGCTGGGACAGCTATAGCAATCAGCCCCAGCATTTT. It is translated as CASSWDSYSNQPQHF.

The V call is TRBV7-2, the J call TRBJ1-3; D not certain. Trimming took off 0 bases at V and 8 bases at J, with 17 bases between the two ends. This CDR3 region has 16 residues. Germline-derived CDR1 and CDR2 are SGHTA and FQGNSA. CDR3 bases: TGTGCCAGCAGCTTAGCGGCCCTGCAGTCGGGAGACACCATATATTTT. It translates to CASSLAALQSGDTIYF.